What follows are 30 T cell receptor beta chains derived from one specimen sequenced in a study of blood T cell repertoires in COVID-19. Clones were read by immunoSEQ multiplex PCR, and TCRdb kept only the in-frame ones, dropping some. The sample yields fewer than 300,000 clones, approximately 92% seen once. The sequenced sample consisted of PBMCs or T cells enriched from blood (not recorded which). Receptors originate from a woman in her thirties who had recovered from COVID-19.

The V gene is TRBV10-2, the J gene TRBJ2-5; 10 positions agree with TRBD2. V gave up 0 bases and J gave up 4 bases; unmatched junction bases: 11. The CDR3 runs 18 residues. Germline values: CDR1 WSHSY, CDR2 SAAADI. CDR3 in amino acids: CASSESMSLAGVGETQYF. In nucleotides, the CDR3 is TGCGCCAGCAGTGAGTCGATGTCCCTAGCGGGAGTCGGAGAGACCCAGTACTTC.

This chain connects TRBV3-1 (or the pseudogene TRBV3-2) to TRBJ2-1, with 9 bases fitting TRBD1. The germline V gene encodes CDR1 LGHDT and CDR2 YNNKEL (reference sequence). V shed 3 bases, J shed 6 bases, and the junction held 9 bases outside the gene matches. The length of the CDR3 is 16 residues. CDR3 in DNA: TGTGCCAGCAGCCACCGATCCGGACAGGGGAGCAATGAGCAGTTCTTC. Translation: CASSHRSGQGSNEQFF.

This clone was seen more than once but under ten times. The rearrangement joins TRBV6-2 or TRBV6-3 to TRBJ2-1, with TRBD2 matching 10 bases. CDR1 is MNHEY, CDR2 SVGEGT, per germline. Trimming at V came to 2 bases and at J to 8 bases, leaving 9 bases not matched to a gene. This CDR3 has 16 amino acids. The CDR3 DNA is TGTGCCAGCAGTTACAGTGCGCTAGCGGGAGACCATGAGCAGTTCTTC. Encoded protein: CASSYSALAGDHEQFF.

This sequence joins TRBV28 and TRBJ2-3, with D tentatively TRBD2 (6 bases). Trimming took off 4 bases at V and 1 base at J, with 15 bases between the two ends. Germline V gene data show CDR1 as MDHEN and CDR2 as SYDVKM. This CDR3 is 16 amino acids long. The CDR3 is CASSSPGPGGTDTQYF. CDR3 coding DNA: TGTGCCAGCAGTTCGCCCGGGCCGGGAGGCACAGATACGCAGTATTTT. Filled out from reference TRBV28 and TRBJ2-3, the complete variable domain reads DVKVTQSSRYLVKRTGEKVFLECVQDMDHENMFWYRQDPGLGLRLIYFSYDVKMKEKGDIPEGYSVSREKKERFSLILESASTNQTSMYLCASSSPGPGGTDTQYFGPGTRLTVL.

The gene calls are TRBV30 and TRBJ1-4; TRBD1 might be the D (5 bases). CDR3 length: 15 amino acids. V was shortened by 0 bases and J by 7 bases, with 15 bases between the two germline ends. CDR1 and CDR2 from the germline V gene are GTSNPN and SVGIG (reference sequence). CDR3 protein: CAWSVQARLFEKLFF. The CDR3 DNA reads as TGTGCCTGGAGTGTACAGGCCCGACTTTTTGAAAAACTGTTTTTT.

This clone occurred once. The chain couples TRBV7-9 to TRBJ2-7; 12 bases map to TRBD1. The J segment lost 4 bases and the V segment lost 3 bases, leaving 7 bases of the junction unmatched. The CDR3 covers 16 residues. Germline V lookup: CDR1 SEHNR, CDR2 FQNEAQ (reference sequence). The CDR3 coding sequence is TGTGCCAGCAGCTTTATTTCGGGACAGGGGGCTTACGAGCAGTACTTC. Translated: CASSFISGQGAYEQYF. Full variable domain (outside the CDR3, taken from reference TRBV7-9 and TRBJ2-7): DTGVSQNPRHKITKRGQNVTFRCDPISEHNRLYWYRQTLGQGPEFLTYFQNEAQLEKSRLLSDRFSAERPKGSFSTLEIQRTEQGDSAMYLCASSFISGQGAYEQYFGPGTRLTVT.

The chain's CDR3 is CASSPLALTYEQYF. As DNA, the CDR3 is TGCGCCAGCAGCCCGCTAGCTCTCACCTACGAGCAGTACTTC. This sequence joins TRBV5-1 and TRBJ2-7, with D tentatively TRBD2 (5 bases). Germline CDR1 and CDR2: SGHRS and YFSETQ. V gave up 4 bases and J gave up 2 bases, with 13 bases separating them. This CDR3 is built from 14 residues. Full variable domain (remainder filled in from reference TRBV5-1 and TRBJ2-7): KAGVTQTPRYLIKTRGQQVTLSCSPISGHRSVSWYQQTPGQGLQFLFEYFSETQRNKGNFPGRFSGRQFSNSRSEMNVSTLELGDSALYLCASSPLALTYEQYFGPGTRLTVT.

In regard to this clone: This CDR3 is also generated by other DNA sequences in the sample. This chain links TRBV5-4 with TRBJ2-3, with a weak D call TRBD2 (6 bases). Trimming cost V 1 base and J 0 bases, with 9 bases left between them. Germline V gene data show CDR1 as SGHNT and CDR2 as YYREEE (reference sequence). The CDR3 spans 15 residues. The CDR3 sequence is CASSLTSGSTDTQYF. The CDR3 DNA is TGTGCCAGCAGCTTGACCAGCGGGAGCACAGATACGCAGTATTTT.

The gene calls are TRBV2 and TRBJ2-2, with 9 bases that match TRBD1. The germline V gene encodes CDR1 SNHLY and CDR2 FYNNEI. The CDR3 sequence is 15 residues long. V lost 5 bases to trimming and J lost 4 bases; unmatched junction nucleotides: 5. The chain's CDR3 is CASSPGQGATGELFF. In DNA, the CDR3 is TGTGCCAGCAGTCCGGGACAGGGTGCCACCGGGGAGCTGTTTTTT.

The rearrangement uses TRBV5-6 and TRBJ2-7; tentatively, D is TRBD2 (5 bases). CDR1 is SGHDT and CDR2 is YYEEEE in the germline V gene. Trimming took 4 bases from V and 0 from J, leaving 14 bases between them. The CDR3 totals 15 residues. CDR3 protein: CASSDGIFLSYEQYF. The CDR3 bases are TGTGCCAGCAGCGACGGGATTTTCCTCTCCTACGAGCAGTACTTC.

This sequence joins TRBV20-1 and TRBJ2-1, with 8 nucleotides matching TRBD1. The junction had 9 bases not matched to a gene; V was cut back by 3 bases and J by 5 bases. There are 15 residues in the CDR3. Germline values: CDR1 DFQATT, CDR2 SNEGSKA (reference sequence). CDR3 residues: CSASRQGFRHNEQFF. In DNA, the CDR3 is TGCAGTGCTAGTCGACAGGGGTTCAGGCACAATGAGCAGTTCTTC.

V and J are TRBV10-1 and TRBJ2-7, with TRBD1 as a possible D gene (6 bases). CDR1 and CDR2 from the germline V gene are WNHNN and SYGVQD (reference sequence). This CDR3 contains 10 residues. V was trimmed by 11 bases and J by 5 bases, leaving 10 bases between them. This CDR3 reads CAQDSNEQYF. The CDR3 nucleotides are TGCGCCCAGGACAGCAACGAGCAGTACTTC.

The V and J genes are TRBV5-4 and TRBJ2-7; 12 bases align to TRBD2. Germline assignment: CDR1 SGHNT and CDR2 YYREEE (reference sequence). The trim removed 4 bases at V and 5 bases at J, leaving 7 bases unmatched. CDR3 length equals 15 residues. DNA of the CDR3: TGTGCCAGCAGCCGGACTAGCGGGAACCCCCACGAGCAGTACTTC. This sequence encodes CASSRTSGNPHEQYF.

This clone showed up just a few times. V is TRBV4-1 and J is TRBJ2-1; maybe TRBD2 (5 bases). CDR3 length equals 17 residues. Germline CDR1 reads MGHRA; CDR2 reads YSYEKL. Trimming pared 1 base from V and 8 bases from J, leaving 21 bases between. The CDR3 nucleotides read TGCGCCAGCAGCCAAGGAGGCTCCGGACTGCGAGGTGATGAGCAGTTCTTC. Translation: CASSQGGSGLRGDEQFF.

This chain uses TRBV3-1 (or the pseudogene TRBV3-2) with TRBJ1-6; D is undetermined. Germline V gene lookup returns CDR1 LGHDT and CDR2 YNNKEL (reference sequence). The germline V and J ends were trimmed by 3 bases and 3 bases, with 6 bases remaining between them. The CDR3 length is 14 residues. Written as DNA, the CDR3 is TGTGCCAGCAGCCAGAGCAACTATAATTCACCCCTCCACTTT. Protein product: CASSQSNYNSPLHF.

The table lists this clone with a count of one. The rearrangement joins TRBV7-9 to TRBJ2-7; 8 nucleotides match TRBD2. V lost 1 base to trimming and J lost 3 bases; unmatched junction nucleotides: 8. The CDR3 spans 16 residues. The V gene's germline CDR1 is SEHNR and CDR2 FQNEAQ (reference sequence). CDR3 sequence (DNA): TGTGCCAGCAGCTTAGGGGGAGCGGGAGAAGACTACGAGCAGTACTTC. Amino acids: CASSLGGAGEDYEQYF.

The chain links TRBV19 to TRBJ2-1; a weak D match, TRBD2 (9 bases). CDR1 and CDR2 from the germline V gene are LNHDA and SQIVND (reference sequence). The CDR3 runs 14 residues. V was clipped by 6 bases and J by 16 bases, with 25 bases between them. The CDR3 loop reads CASRLGGGGQDIFF. CDR3 coding DNA: TGTGCCAGTAGACTAGGCGGGGGGGGACAGGATATTTTCTTC.

This clone was detected once. The chain employs TRBV5-8 and TRBJ2-1; D gene uncertain. Germline values: CDR1 SGHTS, CDR2 YDEGEE. V lost 0 bases, J lost 4 bases, and 11 bases lay in between. The CDR3 has 15 amino acids. The CDR3 nucleotides are TGTGCCAGCAGCTTGGGTCGACATCCATACAATGAGCAGTTCTTC. Translated: CASSLGRHPYNEQFF.

V usage is TRBV27 and J usage is TRBJ2-5, with TRBD1 matching 9 bases. The CDR3 sequence is 17 residues long. V lost 5 bases to trimming and J lost 3 bases; unmatched junction nucleotides: 13. Looked up from germline, CDR1 is MNHEY and CDR2 is SMNVEV (reference sequence). The CDR3 sequence: CASSQGTGRTRKETQYF. CDR3 DNA: TGTGCCAGCAGTCAAGGGACAGGGCGAACCCGTAAAGAGACCCAGTACTTC.

The chain carries TRBV6-2 or TRBV6-3 and TRBJ1-5, with D possibly TRBD1 on 5 matching bases. Germline V gene sequence: CDR1 MNHEY, CDR2 SVGEGT. CDR3 length: 14 residues. With 5 bases removed from V and 3 bases from J, the gap between germline ends came to 11 bases. This chain's CDR3 is CASSAQGINQPQHF. In DNA form, the CDR3 reads TGTGCCAGCAGTGCCCAGGGTATCAATCAGCCCCAGCATTTT.

The rearrangement joins TRBV11-2 to TRBJ1-1; TRBD1 agrees at 7 bases. Germline V gives CDR1 SGHAT, CDR2 FQNNGV. J lost 5 bases, V lost 0 bases, and 6 bases had no gene match. The CDR3 contains 15 residues. DNA of the CDR3: TGTGCCAGCAGCTTAGACGACGTCAGGGGGACTGAAGCTTTCTTT. The encoded protein is CASSLDDVRGTEAFF.

As DNA, the CDR3 is TGTGCCAGTAGTGTCGGGACAGCTGGGAATCAGCCCCAGCATTTT. It translates to CASSVGTAGNQPQHF. V is TRBV19 and J is TRBJ1-5; 7 bases line up with TRBD1. V shed 5 bases, J shed 4 bases, and the junction held 8 bases outside the gene matches. The CDR3 is 15 amino acids. Per the germline V gene, CDR1 is LNHDA and CDR2 is SQIVND (reference sequence).

The gene calls are TRBV10-3 and TRBJ1-1; 7 bases map to TRBD1. The CDR3 totals 16 residues. Trimming cost V 6 bases and J 4 bases; bases outside gene matches: 14. Germline lookup yields CDR1 ENHRY and CDR2 SYGVKD. CDR3 protein: CAIRTPQGGSFTEAFF. The CDR3 bases are TGTGCCATCAGGACACCGCAGGGGGGAAGTTTCACTGAAGCTTTCTTT.

Here the CDR3 reads CAARDRRVLGETQYF. CDR3 DNA sequence: TGTGCCGCCCGGGACAGACGGGTCTTGGGTGAGACCCAGTACTTC. The chain has TRBV28 and TRBJ2-5; 7 bases line up with TRBD1. After removal of 11 bases from V and 5 bases from J, the junction contained 17 bases not matched to a gene. The germline gives CDR1 MDHEN, CDR2 SYDVKM. The CDR3 is 15 amino acids.

About this clone: This CDR3 is also generated by other DNA sequences in the sample. The chain couples TRBV3-1 (or the pseudogene TRBV3-2) to TRBJ1-5; D call uncertain. Per germline, CDR1 LGHDT and CDR2 YNNKEL (reference sequence). The CDR3 has 14 amino acids. With 3 bases removed from V and 3 bases from J, the gap between germline ends came to 9 bases. The CDR3 protein is CASSQSGNNQPQHF. The DNA of the CDR3 is TGTGCCAGCAGCCAGTCGGGAAACAATCAGCCCCAGCATTTT.

The chain carries TRBV10-2 and TRBJ2-5; the D is unclear. The V gene lost 3 bases and the J gene lost 1 base, with 9 bases spanning the gap. CDR3 length equals 14 residues. Germline V lookup: CDR1 WSHSY, CDR2 SAAADI. Here the CDR3 reads CASSDEQLQETQYF. The DNA of the CDR3 is TGCGCCAGCAGTGACGAGCAACTCCAAGAGACCCAGTACTTC.

In its sample, this clone was seen a few times. Here the CDR3 reads CAWSVTGSSGNTIYF. The CDR3 nucleotides are TGTGCCTGGAGTGTAACCGGGAGCTCTGGAAACACCATATATTTT. The J gene is TRBJ1-3, the V gene TRBV30; D is unclear. Germline V CDR1 and CDR2: GTSNPN, SVGIG (reference sequence). The length of the CDR3 is 15 residues. V lost 0 bases, J lost 0 bases, and 9 bases lay in between.

This clone came up a few times. The V and J genes are TRBV15 and TRBJ1-5; D call uncertain. The CDR3 totals 15 residues. V shed 0 bases and J shed 4 bases, with 10 bases lying between them. From germline, CDR1 is LNHNV and CDR2 YYDKDF (reference sequence). DNA for the CDR3: TGTGCCACCAGCAGAGACAACGGGGATAATCAGCCCCAGCATTTT. Translating gives CATSRDNGDNQPQHF.

The V and J genes are TRBV11-2 and TRBJ2-7; D is unclear. Germline CDR1 and CDR2: SGHAT and FQNNGV. The CDR3 is made up of 14 amino acids. Trimming took off 0 bases at V and 3 bases at J, with 9 bases between the two ends. In DNA form, the CDR3 reads TGTGCCAGCAGCTTAGATCGTAGAGGCTACGAGCAGTACTTC. Its translation: CASSLDRRGYEQYF.

The chain recombines TRBV5-1 with TRBJ1-1; TRBD1 matches 9 bases. This CDR3 contains 16 residues. The germline gives CDR1 SGHRS, CDR2 YFSETQ. V lost 2 bases to trimming and J lost 3 bases; unmatched junction nucleotides: 8. The CDR3 DNA reads TGCGCCAGCAGCTTACGACAGGGGGGGATGGACACTGAAGCTTTCTTT. This codes for CASSLRQGGMDTEAFF.